The rows below give T cell receptor beta chains drawn from one sample of a study of cytomegalovirus exposure and HLA in healthy donors. Repertoires were generated with immunoSEQ multiplex PCR, while TCRdb's copy carries only in-frame clones and drops some. The table includes 130,000 to 150,000 clones, 75% to 85% detected once. Material: PBMCs. The receptors come from a man aged 40-49 years in good health and CMV-seronegative. Each CDR3 is given with its conserved first and last residue. Fields, in order: CDR3 DNA, CDR3 protein, V gene, D gene, J gene, clone size. A D gene is named only where the DNA matches it firmly. Expanded clones are given a class, and other clones once, few, many or no size at all.

cdr3_nt: TGTGCCAGCAGCTTGGCGGGGGGCAACTATGGCTACACCTTC
cdr3_aa: CASSLAGGNYGYTF
v_call: TRBV5-5
d_call: .
j_call: TRBJ1-2
clone_size: few

cdr3_nt: TGTGCCAGTAAACCGGGACAGGGGGACAGTCAGCCCCAGCATTTT
cdr3_aa: CASKPGQGDSQPQHF
v_call: TRBV19
d_call: TRBD1
j_call: TRBJ1-5
clone_size: .

cdr3_nt: TGTGCCAGCAGCGTAGCCCTCCGAACTAATGAAAAACTGTTTTTT
cdr3_aa: CASSVALRTNEKLFF
v_call: TRBV9
d_call: .
j_call: TRBJ1-4
clone_size: .

cdr3_nt: TGTGCCAGCAGCGCGACAGAGAACACTGAAGCTTTCTTT
cdr3_aa: CASSATENTEAFF
v_call: TRBV2
d_call: .
j_call: TRBJ1-1
clone_size: .

cdr3_nt: TGTGCCAGCAGTTTATGGGACGACAGAGGAGGCTACACCTTC
cdr3_aa: CASSLWDDRGGYTF
v_call: TRBV28
d_call: .
j_call: TRBJ1-2
clone_size: once

cdr3_nt: TGTGCCAGTAGTATTTCTATGAACACTGAAGCTTTCTTT
cdr3_aa: CASSISMNTEAFF
v_call: TRBV19
d_call: .
j_call: TRBJ1-1
clone_size: .

cdr3_nt: TGCGCCAGCAGCTTGGGAGGTGGCGGGGGGGCCGGCAATGAGCAGTTCTTC
cdr3_aa: CASSLGGGGGAGNEQFF
v_call: TRBV5-1
d_call: TRBD2
j_call: TRBJ2-1
clone_size: .

cdr3_nt: TGTGCCATCAGCACTTTGGATCAGCCCCAGCATTTT
cdr3_aa: CAISTLDQPQHF
v_call: TRBV10-3
d_call: .
j_call: TRBJ1-5
clone_size: few

cdr3_nt: TGTGCCAGCAGTGCTAGACAGTCACTCAATCAGCCCCAGCATTTT
cdr3_aa: CASSARQSLNQPQHF
v_call: TRBV6-1
d_call: .
j_call: TRBJ1-5
clone_size: .

cdr3_nt: TGTGCCAGCAGACCGGGGGGGGCTAATGAAAAACTGTTTTTT
cdr3_aa: CASRPGGANEKLFF
v_call: TRBV5-4
d_call: .
j_call: TRBJ1-4
clone_size: .

cdr3_nt: TGTGCCAGCAGCTCAACAGGGAGCGATGGCTACACCTTC
cdr3_aa: CASSSTGSDGYTF
v_call: TRBV5-4
d_call: .
j_call: TRBJ1-2
clone_size: .

cdr3_nt: TGTGCCAGCAGCTCGGGCTCCGGGGTTTCCCTCAATGAGCAGTTCTTC
cdr3_aa: CASSSGSGVSLNEQFF
v_call: TRBV5-4
d_call: .
j_call: TRBJ2-1
clone_size: .

cdr3_nt: TGTGCCAGCAGTCTCTCCGGGACAGGGTCTTCTGGCTACACCTTC
cdr3_aa: CASSLSGTGSSGYTF
v_call: TRBV27
d_call: TRBD1
j_call: TRBJ1-2
clone_size: once

cdr3_nt: TGTGCCAGCAGTTTTCAGACAGGAAACACCGGGGAGCTGTTTTTT
cdr3_aa: CASSFQTGNTGELFF
v_call: TRBV6-4
d_call: .
j_call: TRBJ2-2
clone_size: .

cdr3_nt: TGTGCCAGCAGGGCGACAGGGTATGAAAAACTGTTTTTT
cdr3_aa: CASRATGYEKLFF
v_call: TRBV6-1
d_call: TRBD1
j_call: TRBJ1-4
clone_size: few

cdr3_nt: TGTGCCAGCAGCTTTACCGGGGGGGCGCCCCAAGAGACCCAGTACTTC
cdr3_aa: CASSFTGGAPQETQYF
v_call: TRBV11-2
d_call: TRBD2
j_call: TRBJ2-5
clone_size: .

cdr3_nt: TGTGCCAGCAGTCCGGGAAGCTATAATTCACCCCTCCACTTT
cdr3_aa: CASSPGSYNSPLHF
v_call: TRBV6-1
d_call: .
j_call: TRBJ1-6
clone_size: .

cdr3_nt: TGTGCCAGCAGTTACAGGGAGTACAATGAGCAGTTCTTC
cdr3_aa: CASSYREYNEQFF
v_call: TRBV6-5
d_call: .
j_call: TRBJ2-1
clone_size: .

cdr3_nt: TGTGCCAGCAGTTACGTGCAGGGATCTTGGGATGAGCAGTTCTTC
cdr3_aa: CASSYVQGSWDEQFF
v_call: TRBV6-5
d_call: .
j_call: TRBJ2-1
clone_size: .

cdr3_nt: TGTGCCAGCAGTGGACAGGGAGCGGTGTCCCCCCTCCACTTT
cdr3_aa: CASSGQGAVSPLHF
v_call: TRBV6-5
d_call: TRBD1
j_call: TRBJ1-6
clone_size: .

cdr3_nt: TGTGCCAGCATGGATGGGCTAGCGGGGGGTCGCACAGATACGCAGTATTTT
cdr3_aa: CASMDGLAGGRTDTQYF
v_call: TRBV27
d_call: TRBD2
j_call: TRBJ2-3
clone_size: .

cdr3_nt: TGTGCCAGCAGCTTAGCGGCGGGCCAAGAGACCCAGTACTTC
cdr3_aa: CASSLAAGQETQYF
v_call: TRBV7-9
d_call: .
j_call: TRBJ2-5
clone_size: .

cdr3_nt: TGTGCCAGCAGCGATGGGACAGGGGGCGCGGGACAGCCCCAGCATTTT
cdr3_aa: CASSDGTGGAGQPQHF
v_call: TRBV7-6
d_call: TRBD1
j_call: TRBJ1-5
clone_size: .

cdr3_nt: TGTGCCAGTAGTGAATTCAGCCGGGGTTGGGAGCAGTACTTC
cdr3_aa: CASSEFSRGWEQYF
v_call: TRBV19
d_call: .
j_call: TRBJ2-7
clone_size: .

cdr3_nt: TGTGCCAGCACTCCGGAGCTCGTTTATGGCTACACCTTC
cdr3_aa: CASTPELVYGYTF
v_call: TRBV6-1
d_call: .
j_call: TRBJ1-2
clone_size: few

cdr3_nt: TGTGCCAGTAGTATCGGGGGGGCGCCTAATGAAAAACTGTTTTTT
cdr3_aa: CASSIGGAPNEKLFF
v_call: TRBV19
d_call: .
j_call: TRBJ1-4
clone_size: .

cdr3_nt: TGTGCCAGCAGCTTAGCGGGGCCGGTGAATGAGCAGTTCTTC
cdr3_aa: CASSLAGPVNEQFF
v_call: TRBV7-2
d_call: .
j_call: TRBJ2-1
clone_size: .

cdr3_nt: TGCAGCGTTGAAAAGACAGGTAGTGGATACACTGAAGCTTTCTTT
cdr3_aa: CSVEKTGSGYTEAFF
v_call: TRBV29-1
d_call: .
j_call: TRBJ1-1
clone_size: .

cdr3_nt: TGCGCCAGCAGCCAAGAATTAGCTGGCACCGGGGAGCTGTTTTTT
cdr3_aa: CASSQELAGTGELFF
v_call: TRBV4-1
d_call: .
j_call: TRBJ2-2
clone_size: .

cdr3_nt: TGTGCCAGCAGACGGGACAGGGGGAGCAATCAGCCCCAGCATTTT
cdr3_aa: CASRRDRGSNQPQHF
v_call: TRBV2
d_call: TRBD1
j_call: TRBJ1-5
clone_size: .

cdr3_nt: TGTGCCAGCTCCCCAGGGTCCTACGAGCAGTACTTC
cdr3_aa: CASSPGSYEQYF
v_call: TRBV9
d_call: .
j_call: TRBJ2-7
clone_size: .

cdr3_nt: TGTGCCAGCAGCCACCGGGACAGGGGAATTTTCTATGGCTACACCTTC
cdr3_aa: CASSHRDRGIFYGYTF
v_call: TRBV14
d_call: TRBD1
j_call: TRBJ1-2
clone_size: .

cdr3_nt: TGTGCCAGCAGCTTAGGGGACAGAGACAAAGAGACCCAGTACTTC
cdr3_aa: CASSLGDRDKETQYF
v_call: TRBV7-3
d_call: TRBD1
j_call: TRBJ2-5
clone_size: .

cdr3_nt: TGTGCCAGTACCCCCGGGAGGAGCTATGGCTACACCTTC
cdr3_aa: CASTPGRSYGYTF
v_call: TRBV19
d_call: .
j_call: TRBJ1-2
clone_size: .

cdr3_nt: TGTGCCAGCAGCTTTCCTACAGGTTTTAAGGGAAACACCATATATTTT
cdr3_aa: CASSFPTGFKGNTIYF
v_call: TRBV7-2
d_call: .
j_call: TRBJ1-3
clone_size: .

cdr3_nt: TGTGCCAGTAGTACCCCCGGGACAGGGACCTACGAGCAGTACTTC
cdr3_aa: CASSTPGTGTYEQYF
v_call: TRBV19
d_call: TRBD1
j_call: TRBJ2-7
clone_size: .

cdr3_nt: TGTGCCAGCAGCGCCCTGGGACAAAACACTGAAGCTTTCTTT
cdr3_aa: CASSALGQNTEAFF
v_call: TRBV9
d_call: .
j_call: TRBJ1-1
clone_size: .

cdr3_nt: TGTGCCAGTAGTATAAAGACAGGGTTGGGACCCTCGGAAGCTTTCTTT
cdr3_aa: CASSIKTGLGPSEAFF
v_call: TRBV19
d_call: TRBD1
j_call: TRBJ1-1
clone_size: .

cdr3_nt: TGCGCCAGCAGCCCCGAGCGACAGGGTACCACTGAAGCTTTCTTT
cdr3_aa: CASSPERQGTTEAFF
v_call: TRBV5-1
d_call: TRBD1
j_call: TRBJ1-1
clone_size: .

cdr3_nt: TGTGCCAGCAGCGTAGAAGCGGGGGGATCCTACGAGCAGTACTTC
cdr3_aa: CASSVEAGGSYEQYF
v_call: TRBV9
d_call: TRBD2
j_call: TRBJ2-7
clone_size: .

cdr3_nt: TGTGCCAGCAGTCCGGGACACGTCTATGGCTACACCTTC
cdr3_aa: CASSPGHVYGYTF
v_call: TRBV7-9
d_call: .
j_call: TRBJ1-2
clone_size: once

cdr3_nt: TGTGCCAGCAGTTTATGGGGGCAGGTCGAGCCCCAGCATTTT
cdr3_aa: CASSLWGQVEPQHF
v_call: TRBV28
d_call: .
j_call: TRBJ1-5
clone_size: .

cdr3_nt: TGTGCCAGCAGCCAAGGGAGGGAAAACAATCAGCCCCAGCATTTT
cdr3_aa: CASSQGRENNQPQHF
v_call: TRBV4-2
d_call: .
j_call: TRBJ1-5
clone_size: .

cdr3_nt: TGTGCCAGCAGCTTAGGCAGGGTGTGGAACACTGAAGCTTTCTTT
cdr3_aa: CASSLGRVWNTEAFF
v_call: TRBV7-9
d_call: .
j_call: TRBJ1-1
clone_size: .

cdr3_nt: TGTGCCATCAGTGAGACTACCGGGACAGGAAACTATGGCTACACCTTC
cdr3_aa: CAISETTGTGNYGYTF
v_call: TRBV10-3
d_call: TRBD1
j_call: TRBJ1-2
clone_size: .